This is a list of T cell receptor beta chains from one sample in a study of CD8 T cells in Susac syndrome. Via MiXCR, TCRdb re-called the immunoSEQ multiplex PCR reads, giving one row per CDR3 protein. The sample includes just over 300,000 distinct CDR3 sequences, around 92% of them seen just once. Specimen: CD4+ T cells from PBMCs. Every receptor here comes from a human donor with multiple sclerosis. Both conserved end residues are part of each CDR3. D genes are given only for firm matches. Rows may omit the clone size; those that give it use once, few, many or a size class.

V	J	D	size	CDR3	DNA
TRBV7-9	TRBJ2-3	TRBD1	NA	CASSIGTGLPKDTQYF	TGTGCCAGCAGCATCGGGACAGGGCTACCCAAAGATACGCAGTATTTT
TRBV2	TRBJ1-1	TRBD1	NA	CASTLQGGTEAFF	TGTGCCAGCACCCTACAGGGGGGCACTGAAGCTTTCTTT
TRBV12-3/TRBV12-4	TRBJ1-2	NA	NA	CASSAQGNGYTF	TGTGCCAGCAGTGCACAGGGTAATGGCTACACCTTC
TRBV19	TRBJ2-5	TRBD2	NA	CASSIELASGETQYF	TGTGCCAGTAGTATCGAACTAGCGAGCGGGGAGACCCAGTACTTC
TRBV3-1	TRBJ2-7	TRBD1	few	CASSQRTGGPYEQYF	TGTGCCAGCAGCCAGAGGACAGGGGGGCCCTACGAGCAGTACTTC
TRBV5-6	TRBJ1-1	NA	NA	CASSLETPDTEAFF	TGTGCCAGCAGCTTGGAGACTCCTGACACTGAAGCTTTCTTT
TRBV5-1	TRBJ2-4	TRBD2	once	CASSLVGLAEKNIQYF	TGCGCCAGCAGCTTGGTAGGACTAGCGGAGAAAAACATTCAGTACTTC
TRBV29-1	TRBJ1-1	TRBD1	NA	CSVEDRGRGGLNTEAFF	TGCAGCGTTGAAGATAGGGGGCGAGGCGGACTGAACACTGAAGCTTTCTTT
TRBV10-3	TRBJ1-1	NA	NA	CAISGRQTNTEAFF	TGTGCCATCAGTGGACGACAGACCAACACTGAAGCTTTCTTT
TRBV11-2	TRBJ1-1	NA	NA	CASSLELGNTEAFF	TGTGCCAGCAGCTTGGAGCTGGGGAACACTGAAGCTTTCTTT
TRBV5-1	TRBJ2-7	NA	NA	CASSLNSPGQPYEQYF	TGCGCCAGCAGCTTGAACTCGCCAGGGCAGCCCTACGAGCAGTACTTC
TRBV20-1	TRBJ2-7	NA	NA	CSAARGSYEQYF	TGCAGTGCCGCCCGCGGTTCCTACGAGCAGTACTTC
TRBV7-2	TRBJ1-1	NA	NA	CASSPRGGTEAFF	TGTGCCAGCAGCCCCCGGGGGGGCACTGAAGCTTTCTTT
TRBV3-1	TRBJ2-5	NA	NA	CASSPTGTWAQETQYF	TGTGCCAGCAGCCCGACAGGGACTTGGGCCCAAGAGACCCAGTACTTC
TRBV7-6	TRBJ2-5	NA	NA	CASTSRDRVETQYF	TGTGCCAGCACCTCCAGGGATCGGGTAGAGACCCAGTACTTC
TRBV19	TRBJ1-1	NA	NA	CASSTPTLTEAFF	TGTGCCAGTAGTACCCCGACGTTAACTGAAGCTTTCTTT
TRBV7-9	TRBJ2-3	NA	NA	CASSLSTSTDTQYF	TGTGCCAGCAGCTTGTCCACTAGCACAGATACGCAGTATTTT
TRBV30	TRBJ2-3	NA	NA	CAWSVPGSDTQYF	TGTGCCTGGAGTGTACCGGGCTCAGATACGCAGTATTTT
TRBV7-2	TRBJ2-5	NA	NA	CASSFLSGLQETQYF	TGTGCCAGCAGCTTTCTCAGCGGGCTCCAAGAGACCCAGTACTTC
TRBV5-6	TRBJ1-1	TRBD1	NA	CASSLRGQGSRNTEAFF	TGTGCCAGCAGCTTAAGAGGACAGGGCTCGAGGAACACTGAAGCTTTCTTT
TRBV29-1	TRBJ1-1	NA	NA	CSVGSDRLQNMEAFF	TGCAGCGTTGGTAGCGACAGGTTACAGAACATGGAAGCTTTCTTT
TRBV6-6	TRBJ1-3	NA	NA	CASSPGIGNTIYF	TGTGCCAGCAGCCCAGGGATAGGAAACACCATATATTTT
TRBV16	TRBJ1-2	NA	NA	CASSQSEESSYTF	TGTGCCAGCAGCCAATCGGAGGAAAGTAGCTACACCTTC
TRBV19	TRBJ2-4	TRBD1	few	CASRTGGLAKNIQYF	TGTGCCAGCCGGACAGGGGGCTTGGCCAAAAACATTCAGTACTTC
TRBV10-2	TRBJ1-3	NA	NA	CASSDRHLGNTIYF	TGCGCCAGCAGTGACAGACACCTTGGAAACACCATATATTTT
TRBV10-3	TRBJ1-2	NA	NA	CAISAAQGDGYTF	TGTGCCATCAGTGCCGCACAGGGAGATGGCTACACCTTC
TRBV2	TRBJ1-5	TRBD1	NA	CASSGGRDRGAPDQPQHF	TGTGCCAGCAGTGGGGGCCGGGACAGGGGCGCCCCTGATCAGCCCCAGCATTTT
TRBV2	TRBJ2-7	NA	once	CASSEERGWQGRYEQYF	TGTGCCAGCAGTGAAGAGAGAGGTTGGCAGGGAAGGTACGAGCAGTACTTC
TRBV5-4	TRBJ2-5	NA	NA	CASSFGVLEETQYF	TGTGCCAGCAGCTTTGGGGTCCTAGAAGAGACCCAGTACTTC
TRBV4-1	TRBJ2-7	TRBD1	NA	CASSQDRGGFEYF	TGCGCCAGCAGCCAGGACAGGGGGGGATTCGAGTACTTC
TRBV29-1	TRBJ2-1	TRBD1	NA	CSARDRSYNEQFF	TGCAGCGCCCGGGACAGATCCTACAATGAGCAGTTCTTC
TRBV20-1	TRBJ1-1	TRBD1	NA	CSAERQGVANTEAFF	TGCAGTGCCGAAAGACAGGGGGTAGCGAACACTGAAGCTTTCTTT
TRBV14	TRBJ1-4	NA	NA	CASSQGFRATNEKLFF	TGTGCCAGCAGCCAAGGTTTCAGGGCAACTAATGAAAAACTGTTTTTT
TRBV12-3/TRBV12-4	TRBJ2-2	TRBD2	NA	CASSPGTSGANTGELFF	TGTGCCAGCAGTCCGGGGACTAGCGGGGCGAACACCGGGGAGCTGTTTTTT
TRBV10-3	TRBJ2-3	NA	NA	CAISESVGTDTQYF	TGTGCCATCAGTGAGTCGGTAGGCACAGATACGCAGTATTTT
TRBV9	TRBJ1-2	NA	NA	CASSPRDILSDYGYTF	TGTGCCAGCAGCCCTCGAGACATCCTGAGCGACTATGGCTACACCTTC
TRBV11-2	TRBJ2-1	TRBD2	few	CASSRRSGTSSYNEQFF	TGTGCCAGCAGCAGACGTAGCGGGACGAGCTCCTACAATGAGCAGTTCTTC
TRBV3-1	TRBJ1-1	NA	NA	CASRWSRAEAFF	TGTGCCAGCAGGTGGTCAAGGGCTGAAGCTTTCTTT
TRBV12-3/TRBV12-4	TRBJ2-5	NA	NA	CASSFDGTLGTQYF	TGTGCCAGCAGTTTCGACGGCACCCTGGGGACCCAGTACTTC
TRBV25-1	TRBJ2-7	NA	NA	CASSDAPAWNEQYF	TGTGCCAGCAGTGACGCACCTGCCTGGAACGAGCAGTACTTC
TRBV6-2/TRBV6-3	TRBJ2-7	NA	once	CASSYIWGAYEQYF	TGTGCCAGCAGTTACATTTGGGGCGCGTACGAGCAGTACTTC
TRBV29-1	TRBJ1-2	NA	NA	CSVVGGLRGYTF	TGCAGCGTTGTGGGGGGGCTTCGAGGCTACACCTTC
TRBV5-1	TRBJ2-5	NA	NA	CASYRQETQYF	TGCGCCAGCTACCGCCAAGAGACCCAGTACTTC
TRBV6-4	TRBJ2-1	NA	NA	CASSEGRASSYNEQFF	TGTGCCAGCAGTGAAGGGCGGGCGAGCTCCTACAATGAGCAGTTCTTC
TRBV3-1	TRBJ2-2	NA	NA	CASSQAGLGNTGELFF	TGTGCCAGCAGCCAAGCAGGTCTGGGGAACACCGGGGAGCTGTTTTTT